This TCR beta chain appears in the sequencing data of a study of T-cell reconstitution after alpha-beta-depleted transplantation in children. The CDR3 spans 13 residues. Germline CDR1 and CDR2: DFQATT and SNEGSKA (reference sequence). Unmatched junction bases numbered 4, after V lost 1 base and J lost 8 bases. The authors prepared the TCRbeta library with unique molecular identifiers. Using its own MiXCR run on the PCR reads, TCRdb lists one record per CDR3 protein. Seen here are over 200,000 distinct CDR3 sequences, about 9.2% observed once, and the top ten hold about 6%. The clonotype originates from a human donor who donated a stem cell graft to a child with acute lymphoblastic leukemia. The sequences come from PBMCs from the stem cell graft donor, collected from the stem cell graft. The gene calls are TRBV20-1 and TRBJ1-4, with 7 bases aligning to TRBD1. CDR3 residues: CSARGAGGEKLFF. The CDR3 DNA sequence: TGCAGTGCTAGAGGCGCAGGGGGGGAAAAACTGTTTTTT.